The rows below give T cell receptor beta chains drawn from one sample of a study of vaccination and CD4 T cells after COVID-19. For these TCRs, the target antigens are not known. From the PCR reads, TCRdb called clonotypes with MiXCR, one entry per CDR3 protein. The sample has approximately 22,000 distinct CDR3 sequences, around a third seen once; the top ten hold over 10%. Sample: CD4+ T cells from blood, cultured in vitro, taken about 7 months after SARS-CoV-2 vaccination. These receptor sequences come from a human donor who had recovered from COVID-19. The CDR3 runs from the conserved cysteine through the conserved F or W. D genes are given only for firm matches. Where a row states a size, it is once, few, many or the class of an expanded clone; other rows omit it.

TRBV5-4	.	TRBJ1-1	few	TGTGCCAGCATATGGAACACTGAAGCTTTCTTT	CASIWNTEAFF
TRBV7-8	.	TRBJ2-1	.	TGTGCCAGCAGCTTAGTCGCGCGGAGTAATGAGCAGTTCTTC	CASSLVARSNEQFF
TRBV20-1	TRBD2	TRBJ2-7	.	TGCAGTGCTCCCCTCCTTGGCGGGGGGCCTCGGTATGGAGAGCAGTACTTC	CSAPLLGGGPRYGEQYF
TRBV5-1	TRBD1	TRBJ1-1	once	TGCGCCAGCACCCCTACGGGACAGGGCGCGGGGAACACTGAAGCTTTCTTT	CASTPTGQGAGNTEAFF
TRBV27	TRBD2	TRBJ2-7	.	TGTGCCAGCAGTTTAAACCCGACCGCGGGAGGGCACGAGCAGTACTTC	CASSLNPTAGGHEQYF
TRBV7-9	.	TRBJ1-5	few	TGTGCCAGCAGCTTAGATCGTCAGCCCCAGCATTTT	CASSLDRQPQHF
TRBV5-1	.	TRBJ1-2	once	TGCGCCAGCAGGGCAGGGGCAATATATGGCTACACCTTC	CASRAGAIYGYTF
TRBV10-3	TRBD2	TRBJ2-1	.	TGTGCCATCAGGCAGCGGGCGGGAGGCTCGGGGGAGAATGAGCAGTTCTTC	CAIRQRAGGSGENEQFF
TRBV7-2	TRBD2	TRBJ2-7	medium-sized	TGTGCCAGCAGCTTTGTAGCGGGGGGGTCCTACGAGCAGTACTTC	CASSFVAGGSYEQYF
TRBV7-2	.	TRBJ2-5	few	TGTGCCAGCAGCTTAGACAGGGCCCAAGAGACCCAGTACTTC	CASSLDRAQETQYF
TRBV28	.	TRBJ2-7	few	TGTGCCAGCAGTTTACCTATTTACTACGAGCAGTACTTC	CASSLPIYYEQYF
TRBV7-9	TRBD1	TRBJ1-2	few	TGTGCCAGCAGTTTCCGACAGGGTAGCTATGGCTACACCTTC	CASSFRQGSYGYTF
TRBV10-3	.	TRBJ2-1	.	TGTGCCATCAGCGTGACTGAGGGGATAGGTTACAATGAGCAGTTCTTC	CAISVTEGIGYNEQFF
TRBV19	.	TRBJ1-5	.	TGTGCCAGTAGTAGGGTGCGCCAGAGCAATCAGCCCCAGCATTTT	CASSRVRQSNQPQHF
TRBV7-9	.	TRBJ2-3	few	TGTGCCAGCAGCGAGAGACGACAGAGCCTCACAGATACGCAGTATTTT	CASSERRQSLTDTQYF
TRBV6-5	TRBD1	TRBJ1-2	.	TGTGCCAGCAGTTACGACAGGGTGGCCTATGGCTACACCTTC	CASSYDRVAYGYTF
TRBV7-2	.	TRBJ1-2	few	TGTGCCAGCAGCTTCAGAAGGGGAGGCTACACCTTC	CASSFRRGGYTF
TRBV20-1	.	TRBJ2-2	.	TGCAGTGCTAGCCCTCCGGGACGGACATCTGGGGAGCTGTTTTTT	CSASPPGRTSGELFF
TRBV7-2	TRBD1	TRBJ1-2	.	TGTGCCAGCAGCCCCGGGACAGGGGGTGGTGGCTATGGCTACACCTTC	CASSPGTGGGGYGYTF
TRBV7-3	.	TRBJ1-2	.	TGTGCCAGCAGCCCCAATGGGGCTACAGGGTCGGACTACACCTTC	CASSPNGATGSDYTF
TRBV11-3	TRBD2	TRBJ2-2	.	TGTGCCAGCAGCTCGGGAGGGACGAACACCGGGGAGCTGTTTTTT	CASSSGGTNTGELFF
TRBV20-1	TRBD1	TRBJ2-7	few	TGCAGTGCTACTAACGGACAGGGGGCAAGAGAGCAGTACTTC	CSATNGQGAREQYF
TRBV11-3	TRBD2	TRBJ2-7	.	TGTGCCAGCAGCTTAGACCAGTCCGGGAGGGCCTACGAGCAGTACTTC	CASSLDQSGRAYEQYF
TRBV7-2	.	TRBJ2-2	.	TGTGCCAGCAGCCCCCAAAGGTCCGGGGAGCTGTTTTTT	CASSPQRSGELFF
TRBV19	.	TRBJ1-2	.	TGTGCCAGTATGAATCGGGGCAGGTATGGCTACACCTTC	CASMNRGRYGYTF
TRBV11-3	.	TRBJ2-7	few	TGTGCCAGCAGCTTAGATCTCGAGGGCGAGCAGTACTTC	CASSLDLEGEQYF
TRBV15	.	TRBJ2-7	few	TGTGCCACCAGCAGAGGAAGGGGGACCTACGAGCAGTACTTC	CATSRGRGTYEQYF
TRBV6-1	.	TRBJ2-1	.	TGTGCCAGCAGCCCCGATCCAGGGACTCCAGAGCAGTTCTTC	CASSPDPGTPEQFF
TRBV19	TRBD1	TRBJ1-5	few	TGTGCCAGTAGTATCAGGGGGGACTTGCCCCAGCATTTT	CASSIRGDLPQHF
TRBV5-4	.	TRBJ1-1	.	TGTGCCAGCAGCTTGGACAGCGGGATGAACACTGAAGCTTTCTTT	CASSLDSGMNTEAFF
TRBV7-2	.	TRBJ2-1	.	TGTGCCAGCAGCTTAGGACCTTACAATGAGCAGTTCTTC	CASSLGPYNEQFF
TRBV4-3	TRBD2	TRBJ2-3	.	TGCGCCAGCAGCCGACGACTAGCGGGAGGGCCGGGGGGTTGGACAGATACGCAGTATTTT	CASSRRLAGGPGGWTDTQYF
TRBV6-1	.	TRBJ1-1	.	TGTGCCAGCAGTGGTTGGGGGAACACTGAAGCTTTCTTT	CASSGWGNTEAFF
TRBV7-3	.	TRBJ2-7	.	TGTGCCAGCAGCTTTGACCCTTCCTACGAGCAGTACTTC	CASSFDPSYEQYF
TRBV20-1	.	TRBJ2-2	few	TGCAGTGCTAGGGGTAGCGAATCGAACACCGGGGAGCTGTTTTTT	CSARGSESNTGELFF
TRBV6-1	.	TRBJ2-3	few	TGTGCCAGCGCCCGGCGGGTCTTGGATACGCAGTATTTT	CASARRVLDTQYF
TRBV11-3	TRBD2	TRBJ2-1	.	TGTGCCAGCAGCTTAGGGGCTAGCGGGGCCCAGGGTGAGCAGTTCTTC	CASSLGASGAQGEQFF
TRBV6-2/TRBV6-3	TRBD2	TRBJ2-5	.	TGTGCCAGCAGTGGGCCACGGACTAGCGGGGGGGCAGAGACCCAGTACTTC	CASSGPRTSGGAETQYF
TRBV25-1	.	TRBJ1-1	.	TGTGCCAGCAGTGAAAATGGGGGCTTCGGAGCTTTCTTT	CASSENGGFGAFF
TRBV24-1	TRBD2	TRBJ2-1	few	TGTGCCACCAGTGATCCGGGACTAGCGGGAAGCTCCTACAATGAGCAGTTCTTC	CATSDPGLAGSSYNEQFF
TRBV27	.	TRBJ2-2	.	TGTGCCAGCAGTTTCCTGTCGTGGGGGAGCGGCACCGGGGAGCTGTTTTTT	CASSFLSWGSGTGELFF
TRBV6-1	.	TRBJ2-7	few	TGTGCCAGCATCGACAGGAGCTCCTACGAGCAGTACTTC	CASIDRSSYEQYF
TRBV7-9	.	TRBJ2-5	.	TGTGCCAGCAGCCAAGGACCCTCGCAAGAGACCCAGTACTTC	CASSQGPSQETQYF
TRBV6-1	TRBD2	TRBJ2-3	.	TGTGCCAGCAGTGAACAGACTAGCCTCACAGATACGCAGTATTTT	CASSEQTSLTDTQYF
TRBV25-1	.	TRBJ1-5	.	TGTGCCAGCAGTGAATATCCATCCGACTCCAATCAGCCCCAGCATTTT	CASSEYPSDSNQPQHF
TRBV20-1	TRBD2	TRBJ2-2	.	TGCAGTGCTAGAGACCGACTAGCGGGAGTCGGGGAGCTGTTTTTT	CSARDRLAGVGELFF
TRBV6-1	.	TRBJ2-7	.	TGTGCCAGCAGTCTAGTTTTAACAGGAGGCTACGAGCAGTACTTC	CASSLVLTGGYEQYF
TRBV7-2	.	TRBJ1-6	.	TGTGCCAGCAGCTTTACAAGGGACGGCTCACCCCTCCACTTT	CASSFTRDGSPLHF
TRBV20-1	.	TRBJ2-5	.	TGCAGTGCTACGGACAGAAGGGGTCAAGAGACCCAGTACTTC	CSATDRRGQETQYF
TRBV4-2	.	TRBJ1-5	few	TGTGCCAGCAGCCAAGATCGGTATCAGCCCCAGCATTTT	CASSQDRYQPQHF
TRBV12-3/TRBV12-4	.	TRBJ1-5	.	TGTGCCAGCAGTTTAAACGCAGCGGCGGGGCTGAGCAATCAGCCCCAGCATTTT	CASSLNAAAGLSNQPQHF
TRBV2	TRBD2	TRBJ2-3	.	TGTGCCAGCAGTGAAGACCTAGCGGGAGGCCTGAGCACAGATACCCAGTATTTT	CASSEDLAGGLSTDTQYF